These 22 T cell receptor beta chains came from one sample sequenced in a study of shared clonotypes between healthy human individuals (TCRdb year 2020). Libraries came from the immunoSEQ multiplex PCR assay. What TCRdb holds here is the immuneACCESS table cut down to in-frame rearrangements. Part of the clones is not present; checked against another copy, under half of the missing clones reflect an unresolved V gene, and the others are unexplained. The sample yields nearly 1 million clones; approximately 80% were counted once. The ten largest clonotypes hold about 1.5% of the sample. Sequenced: memory CD4+ T cells sorted from blood. The cell subset or site label, read with the paper, signifies: CD45RA-negative fraction. Receptors were obtained from a man younger than 30 in good health.

V gene TRBV6-1 combines with J gene TRBJ1-5; 7 bases are shared with TRBD1. Germline V gene lookup returns CDR1 MNHNS and CDR2 SASEGT. The CDR3 covers 14 residues. V shed 5 bases and J 3 bases; nucleotides not matched to a gene: 4. This CDR3 reads CASSKQGNNQPQHF. Written as DNA, the CDR3 is TGTGCCAGCAGTAAACAGGGGAACAATCAGCCCCAGCATTTT.

The rearrangement links TRBV7-6 to TRBJ2-1; TRBD2 aligns across 10 bases. V was clipped by 1 base and J by 8 bases; unmatched bases: 11. This CDR3 has 17 amino acids. CDR1 is SGHVS, CDR2 FNYEAQ, per germline. The CDR3 bases are TGTGCCAGCAGCTTAGAGGTAGCGGGAGGTAGGGGTGATGAGCAGTTCTTC. It encodes CASSLEVAGGRGDEQFF.

The chain couples TRBV10-3 to TRBJ1-4; a weak D match, TRBD1 (5 bases). CDR3 size: 14 residues. The germline V gene has CDR1 ENHRY and CDR2 SYGVKD. The V end lost 3 bases, the J end lost 4 bases, and 9 bases lay between the germline ends. CDR3 sequence reads: CAISERGLNEKLFF. CDR3 bases: TGTGCCATCAGTGAACGGGGCCTTAATGAAAAACTGTTTTTT.

The chain has TRBV19 and TRBJ2-7; D perhaps matches TRBD2 (5 bases). V lost 5 bases and J lost 0, with 8 bases in between. This CDR3 comprises 13 residues. CDR1 and CDR2 (germline): LNHDA, SQIVND (reference sequence). The chain's CDR3 is CASSLGSSYEQYF. In DNA, the CDR3 is TGTGCCAGTAGTCTGGGGAGCTCCTACGAGCAGTACTTC.

The genes are TRBV11-2 and TRBJ1-1, with D possibly being TRBD1 (5 bases). The CDR3 is 14 residues long. Trimming removed 0 bases from V and 5 bases from J, with 10 bases in between. CDR1 is SGHAT and CDR2 is FQNNGV in the germline V gene. The DNA of the CDR3 is TGTGCCAGCAGCTTAGATACTAAGGGGACTGAAGCTTTCTTT. Protein: CASSLDTKGTEAFF.

V and J are TRBV27 and TRBJ2-3, with D perhaps TRBD2 (5 bases). The CDR3 has 14 residues. Trimming left V 2 bases short and J 4 bases short, with 10 bases between. Looked up from germline, CDR1 is MNHEY and CDR2 is SMNVEV (reference sequence). DNA for the CDR3: TGTGCCAGCAGTTTAAGGGAGATCGCAGATACGCAGTATTTT. Translated: CASSLREIADTQYF.

This clone has only one observation. The genes are TRBV6-5 and TRBJ1-2; 7 bases fit TRBD1. Germline V gives CDR1 MNHEY, CDR2 SVGAGI. This CDR3 comprises 13 residues. Trimming removed 5 bases from V and 6 bases from J; junction bases left unmatched: 6. CDR3 loop: CASSRNRGNGYTF. The CDR3 nucleotides read TGTGCCAGCAGTCGTAACAGGGGAAATGGCTACACCTTC.

In nucleotides, the CDR3 is TGTGCCATCAGTGCTGGGGTCGGCTCTGGAAACACCATATATTTT. Encoded protein: CAISAGVGSGNTIYF. V usage is TRBV10-3 and J usage is TRBJ1-3; D not resolved. CDR1 is ENHRY, CDR2 SYGVKD, per germline. Trimming took off 4 bases at V and 0 bases at J, with 10 bases between the two ends. The CDR3 is 15 amino acids.

This clone was seen only a few times. The CDR3, as DNA: TGTGCCAGCAGCAGGACGGTCCTGGACTCACCCCTCCACTTT. Amino acid sequence: CASSRTVLDSPLHF. The chain carries TRBV5-5 and TRBJ1-6, with D hard to call. The germline CDR1 and CDR2 sequences are SGHKS and YYEKEE (reference sequence). V lost 4 bases to trimming and J lost 10 bases, with 15 bases between them. The CDR3 consists of 14 residues.

J is TRBJ1-1 and V is TRBV10-2; 8 positions match TRBD1. The CDR3 has 13 residues. Germline loops: CDR1 WSHSY, CDR2 SAAADI. Germline trimming cut 7 bases from V and 7 bases from J; bases unmatched to any gene: 8. The CDR3 region is CASNPQGAVEAFF. Here the CDR3 DNA reads TGCGCCAGCAACCCCCAGGGGGCGGTTGAAGCTTTCTTT.

This chain uses TRBV30 with TRBJ1-3, with TRBD1 matching over 7 bases. Germline values: CDR1 GTSNPN, CDR2 SVGIG (reference sequence). This CDR3 contains 14 residues. V lost 1 base and J lost 0; bases outside the gene matches: 0. The CDR3 region has the DNA TGTGCCTGGAGTGGGGACAGCTCTGGAAACACCATATATTTT. It encodes CAWSGDSSGNTIYF.

The chain uses TRBV5-1 and TRBJ2-5; 9 bases are shared with TRBD1. Unmatched junction bases numbered 6, after V lost 4 bases and J lost 5 bases. Germline CDR1 reads SGHRS; CDR2 reads YFSETQ. CDR3 length: 14 amino acids. The CDR3 DNA follows: TGCGCCAGCAGCAACTCACAGGGGGCCGAGACCCAGTACTTC. Translation: CASSNSQGAETQYF.

DNA for the CDR3: TGTGCCAGCAGCAGAACTAGCGGAGGCTCCTACAATGAGCAGTTCTTC. It yields the protein CASSRTSGGSYNEQFF. V is TRBV6-6 and J is TRBJ2-1, with 8 bases that match TRBD2. The CDR3 runs to 16 residues. The germline V gene has CDR1 MNHNY and CDR2 SVGAGI (reference sequence). V shed 6 bases and J 0 bases; nucleotides not matched to a gene: 7.

This rearrangement joins TRBV11-2 to TRBJ2-5, with a tentative D call TRBD1 (6 bases). The germline gives CDR1 SGHAT, CDR2 FQNNGV. V lost 5 bases and J lost 4, with 14 bases in between. This CDR3 has 14 residues. The CDR3 sequence: CASSRQQGRETQYF. The CDR3 nucleotides read TGTGCCAGCAGCCGTCAGCAGGGGCGAGAGACCCAGTACTTC.

V and J are TRBV5-6 and TRBJ2-1; 11 bases are a match to TRBD1. Germline V gives CDR1 SGHDT, CDR2 YYEEEE. The V gene end was trimmed by 4 bases and the J gene end by 6 bases; junction bases not matched to a gene: 9. The length of the CDR3 is 16 residues. In DNA, the CDR3 is TGTGCCAGCAGCCCATATCCCGGGACAGGGGGCAATGAGCAGTTCTTC. This translates into CASSPYPGTGGNEQFF.

This sequence joins TRBV18 and TRBJ2-2; TRBD1 agrees at 7 bases. Trimming took 2 bases from V and 6 from J; bases not matched to a gene: 3. Germline lookup yields CDR1 KGHSH and CDR2 LQKENI. The CDR3 spans 14 residues. CDR3 sequence reads: CASSPDRAAGELFF. The CDR3 DNA reads as TGTGCCAGCTCACCAGACAGGGCGGCCGGGGAGCTGTTTTTT.

Note on this clone: The sample holds other DNA sequences that translate to the same CDR3. The chain employs TRBV9 and TRBJ1-1, with 8 bases lining up with TRBD1. The germline CDR1 and CDR2 sequences are SGDLS and YYNGEE. The CDR3 is 14 residues long. Trimming removed 2 bases from V and 0 bases from J; junction bases left unmatched: 0. CDR3 residues: CASSVGQVNTEAFF. The CDR3 DNA follows: TGTGCCAGCAGCGTGGGACAGGTGAACACTGAAGCTTTCTTT.

This clone was detected only a few times. This chain uses TRBV7-6 with TRBJ2-7; D is perhaps TRBD1 (6 bases). This CDR3 is 14 amino acids long. The V end was cut by 0 bases, the J end by 3 bases, with 9 bases between. Germline loops: CDR1 SGHVS, CDR2 FNYEAQ. CDR3 in DNA: TGTGCCAGCAGCTTAGCGGGGGCGGTCTACGAGCAGTACTTC. Protein: CASSLAGAVYEQYF.

The chain recombines TRBV7-9 with TRBJ2-5; 9 positions agree with TRBD2. The CDR3 runs 16 residues. The ends lost 3 bases at V and 5 bases at J; junction bases unmatched: 10. The germline CDR1 and CDR2 sequences are SEHNR and FQNEAQ (reference sequence). DNA of the CDR3: TGTGCCAGCAGCTTTATGCTAGCGGGGCAGGGGGAGACCCAGTACTTC. It yields the protein CASSFMLAGQGETQYF.

Comments on this clone: Other DNA sequences in this specimen translate into the identical CDR3. The CDR3 region is CASSGGDLGNTIYF. DNA for the CDR3: TGTGCCAGCAGTGGGGGGGATCTTGGAAACACCATATATTTT. V gene TRBV6-1 combines with J gene TRBJ1-3, with D possibly TRBD1 on 5 matching bases. The CDR3 consists of 14 residues. Germline V gene sequence: CDR1 MNHNS, CDR2 SASEGT. V dropped 4 bases and J dropped 3 bases, with 10 bases sitting between them.

The chain links TRBV7-2 to TRBJ2-1; 7 bases agree with TRBD2. In germline, CDR1 is SGHTA, CDR2 FQGNSA. V dropped 6 bases and J dropped 7; count of bases not matched to a gene: 9. The CDR3 is 14 amino acids. As DNA, the CDR3 is TGTGCCAGCAGAGCGCCGGGGGGTGGAAATGAGCAGTTCTTC. Protein: CASRAPGGGNEQFF.

The J gene is TRBJ1-5, the V gene TRBV2; 10 nucleotides agree with TRBD1. The trim removed 0 bases at V and 9 bases at J, leaving 5 bases unmatched. Germline-derived CDR1 and CDR2 are SNHLY and FYNNEI. The length of the CDR3 is 15 residues. CDR3 loop: CASSEAIDRGRPQHF. The CDR3 nucleotides are TGTGCCAGCAGTGAAGCCATCGACAGGGGGCGGCCCCAGCATTTT.